This T cell receptor beta chain is drawn from a study of technical replicates of blood from a handful of donors. CDR3 length: 14 residues. J gave up 7 bases and V 1 base, and 4 bases lay outside the gene matches. In germline, CDR1 is KGHSH, CDR2 LQKENI. Using immunoSEQ multiplex PCR, the repertoire was profiled, and TCRdb retains in-frame clones only, with some absent. The repertoire holds more than 65,000 clones, with around 97% as singletons. Input material: T cells isolated from PBMCs. This clonotype was obtained from a human donor in good health. The rearrangement joins TRBV18 to TRBJ1-5, with 7 nucleotides matching TRBD1. The CDR3, as DNA: TGTGCCAGCTCACCACGAACAGGGGAACAGCCCCAGCATTTT. This sequence encodes CASSPRTGEQPQHF.